The rows below give T cell receptor beta chains drawn from one sample of a study of blood T cell repertoires in COVID-19. This table comes from immunoSEQ multiplex PCR, and its TCRdb copy is limited to in-frame clones, with some not included. The sample consists of 60,000 to 70,000 clones, about 90% of them appearing once. The sample consisted of peripheral blood. The receptors derive from a human donor with active COVID-19. The donor label of this sample is uncertain. The CDR3 runs from the conserved cysteine through the conserved F or W. A D gene is named only where the DNA matches it firmly. Clone size is not always given. Where it is, it says once, few, many or a class for expanded clones.

clone size: .; V gene: TRBV19; J gene: TRBJ1-2; D gene: TRBD1; CDR3 DNA: TGTGCCAGTAGTATTAGAGGGGGCAACTATGGCTACACCTTC; CDR3 protein: CASSIRGGNYGYTF
clone size: .; V gene: TRBV3-1/TRBV3-2; J gene: TRBJ2-7; D gene: .; CDR3 DNA: TGTGCCAGCAGCCATGAAGGGGCTTATCCCTACGAGCAGTACTTC; CDR3 protein: CASSHEGAYPYEQYF
clone size: .; V gene: TRBV9; J gene: TRBJ2-5; D gene: .; CDR3 DNA: TGTGCCAGCAGCTTAAGGACAACAGAGACCCAGTACTTC; CDR3 protein: CASSLRTTETQYF
clone size: .; V gene: TRBV28; J gene: TRBJ2-7; D gene: TRBD2; CDR3 DNA: TGTGCCAGCCTTATTTCGGGAGGGACCTACGAGCAGTACTTC; CDR3 protein: CASLISGGTYEQYF
clone size: .; V gene: TRBV19; J gene: TRBJ1-1; D gene: .; CDR3 DNA: TGTGCCAGTAGTATTGGATGGGGGCGGCCCACTGAAGCTTTCTTT; CDR3 protein: CASSIGWGRPTEAFF
clone size: once; V gene: TRBV5-1; J gene: TRBJ2-1; D gene: .; CDR3 DNA: TGCGCCAGCAGCTCTAGGGCGGAGGCGAATGAGCAGTTCTTC; CDR3 protein: CASSSRAEANEQFF
clone size: few; V gene: TRBV11-3; J gene: TRBJ2-2; D gene: .; CDR3 DNA: TGTGCCAGCAGCCCCTTGTCAGGGGTGAGCGGGGAGCTGTTTTTT; CDR3 protein: CASSPLSGVSGELFF
clone size: once; V gene: TRBV4-2; J gene: TRBJ2-5; D gene: TRBD2; CDR3 DNA: TGTGCCAGCAGACTAGCGGGGGTGGGGACCCAGTACTTC; CDR3 protein: CASRLAGVGTQYF
clone size: .; V gene: TRBV14; J gene: TRBJ2-7; D gene: .; CDR3 DNA: TGTGCCAGCAGCCAAGATCACAGGGTTCTGCAGTACTTC; CDR3 protein: CASSQDHRVLQYF
clone size: .; V gene: TRBV6-2/TRBV6-3; J gene: TRBJ1-5; D gene: .; CDR3 DNA: TGTGCCAGCAGTTTGGGGGCTCTTCAGCCCCAGCATTTT; CDR3 protein: CASSLGALQPQHF
clone size: .; V gene: TRBV7-3; J gene: TRBJ2-2; D gene: .; CDR3 DNA: TGTGCCAGCAGCCCAACGGTGGGGGGGAACACCGGGGAGCTGTTTTTT; CDR3 protein: CASSPTVGGNTGELFF
clone size: .; V gene: TRBV28; J gene: TRBJ1-2; D gene: TRBD1; CDR3 DNA: TGTGCCAGCAGTCAGGGGGCAGGGTACTATGGCTACACCTTC; CDR3 protein: CASSQGAGYYGYTF
clone size: .; V gene: TRBV4-1; J gene: TRBJ2-3; D gene: TRBD1; CDR3 DNA: TGCGCCAGCAGCCTCCTCCCTAGGACAGGGACCCCCACAGATACGCAGTATTTT; CDR3 protein: CASSLLPRTGTPTDTQYF
clone size: .; V gene: TRBV28; J gene: TRBJ2-7; D gene: TRBD2; CDR3 DNA: TGTGCCAGCAGTTTTGTCCCGGCTAGCGGGAGGGTACTACCGACCTACGAGCAGTACTTC; CDR3 protein: CASSFVPASGRVLPTYEQYF
clone size: .; V gene: TRBV2; J gene: TRBJ1-5; D gene: TRBD1; CDR3 DNA: TGTGCCAGCAGGGGGACAGGGGGGATCAATCAGCCCCAGCATTTT; CDR3 protein: CASRGTGGINQPQHF
clone size: .; V gene: TRBV6-5; J gene: TRBJ2-7; D gene: TRBD1; CDR3 DNA: TGTGCCACCCGACAGGGGGCTATCAACGAGCAGTACTTC; CDR3 protein: CATRQGAINEQYF
clone size: .; V gene: TRBV23-1; J gene: TRBJ2-1; D gene: .; CDR3 DNA: TGCGCCAGCCGAACCCGGGGGTATCGTAGGAGTGAGCAGTTCTTC; CDR3 protein: CASRTRGYRRSEQFF
clone size: .; V gene: TRBV19; J gene: TRBJ1-6; D gene: TRBD1; CDR3 DNA: TGTGCCAGTAGTATTGGGACAGGGGGAAATTCACCCCTCCACTTT; CDR3 protein: CASSIGTGGNSPLHF
clone size: .; V gene: TRBV21-1; J gene: TRBJ1-4; D gene: .; CDR3 DNA: TGTGCCAGCAGCCTCTCCAGGATAAATGAAAAACTGTTTTTT; CDR3 protein: CASSLSRINEKLFF
clone size: .; V gene: TRBV6-5; J gene: TRBJ1-1; D gene: .; CDR3 DNA: TGTGCCAGCACCTACCCGGGGGGCCCTGAAGCTTTCTTT; CDR3 protein: CASTYPGGPEAFF
clone size: once; V gene: TRBV2; J gene: TRBJ2-5; D gene: TRBD1; CDR3 DNA: TGTGCCAGCAGTATACCCCCCGCGACAGGGTATGAGACCCAGTACTTC; CDR3 protein: CASSIPPATGYETQYF
clone size: .; V gene: TRBV7-2; J gene: TRBJ2-3; D gene: TRBD1; CDR3 DNA: TGTGCCAGCAGCTCGGGACAGCCGACGGATACGCAGTATTTT; CDR3 protein: CASSSGQPTDTQYF
clone size: .; V gene: TRBV7-9; J gene: TRBJ2-3; D gene: TRBD1; CDR3 DNA: TGTGCCAGCAGCGTTCCGGGACAGAGCACAGATACGCAGTATTTT; CDR3 protein: CASSVPGQSTDTQYF
clone size: .; V gene: TRBV10-1; J gene: TRBJ2-3; D gene: TRBD1; CDR3 DNA: TGCGCCAGCAGTCAGTTGGACAGGGGAGATACGCAGTATTTT; CDR3 protein: CASSQLDRGDTQYF
clone size: .; V gene: TRBV6-2/TRBV6-3; J gene: TRBJ1-1; D gene: .; CDR3 DNA: TGTGCCAGCAGTTGGGCCGCTTCGAACACTGAAGCTTTCTTT; CDR3 protein: CASSWAASNTEAFF
clone size: .; V gene: TRBV28; J gene: TRBJ1-5; D gene: .; CDR3 DNA: TGTGCCAGCCTTCCTCCGGGTTATGGGCCCCAGCATTTT; CDR3 protein: CASLPPGYGPQHF
clone size: .; V gene: TRBV24-1; J gene: TRBJ2-3; D gene: TRBD1; CDR3 DNA: TGTGCCACCTCTGGGACAGGGGACACAGATACGCAGTATTTT; CDR3 protein: CATSGTGDTDTQYF
clone size: .; V gene: TRBV5-1; J gene: TRBJ1-1; D gene: .; CDR3 DNA: TGCGCCAGCAGAAGAACGGGAGACACTGAAGCTTTCTTT; CDR3 protein: CASRRTGDTEAFF
clone size: .; V gene: TRBV6-5; J gene: TRBJ2-2; D gene: .; CDR3 DNA: TGTGCCAGCAGTAAGGCCCAGGGACTCCGGGAGCTGTTTTTT; CDR3 protein: CASSKAQGLRELFF
clone size: .; V gene: TRBV2; J gene: TRBJ2-1; D gene: .; CDR3 DNA: TGTGCCAGCAGTTCGACGGGCTACAATGAGCAGTTCTTC; CDR3 protein: CASSSTGYNEQFF
clone size: .; V gene: TRBV25-1; J gene: TRBJ2-3; D gene: TRBD2; CDR3 DNA: TGTGCCAGCACTCAGAGCGGGGGAGCCTTAGATACGCAGTATTTT; CDR3 protein: CASTQSGGALDTQYF
clone size: once; V gene: TRBV4-3; J gene: TRBJ2-3; D gene: TRBD2; CDR3 DNA: TGCGCCAGCAGCCAAGGGACTAGCGGGACCGCAGATACGCAGTATTTT; CDR3 protein: CASSQGTSGTADTQYF
clone size: .; V gene: TRBV2; J gene: TRBJ2-2; D gene: .; CDR3 DNA: TGTGCCAGCAGTGAATTAATCGGGGAGCTGTTTTTT; CDR3 protein: CASSELIGELFF
clone size: .; V gene: TRBV18; J gene: TRBJ2-3; D gene: .; CDR3 DNA: TGTGCCAGCTCCCGGGAGCGAGATACGCAGTATTTT; CDR3 protein: CASSRERDTQYF
clone size: .; V gene: TRBV10-2; J gene: TRBJ1-6; D gene: .; CDR3 DNA: TGCGCCAGCAGTGAGTCGACAGATTCACCCCTCCACTTT; CDR3 protein: CASSESTDSPLHF
clone size: .; V gene: TRBV7-9; J gene: TRBJ2-5; D gene: TRBD1; CDR3 DNA: TGTGCCAGCAGACGGACAGGGCCCCAAGAGACCCAGTACTTC; CDR3 protein: CASRRTGPQETQYF
clone size: .; V gene: TRBV30; J gene: TRBJ1-1; D gene: .; CDR3 DNA: TGTGCCTGGAGTCTATTGAGCGTTGAAGCTTTCTTT; CDR3 protein: CAWSLLSVEAFF